This record looks at one TCR beta chain sequence and its context. Enrolled during active infection, Seattle patients were then followed longitudinally. The data derive from a study of blood T cell repertoires in COVID-19. Original data processing: Amplification with reference gene primers provided the estimates of nucleated cell counts. Clones were sequenced by immunoSEQ multiplex PCR, and TCRdb holds only the in-frame ones, with some missing. Clone size and the V and J calls come from that table; the DNA yielded D and trimming. The repertoire includes over 200,000 clones, 90% to 95% of them detected once, and 0.65% to 0.85% sits in the top ten. Sequencing was done on a sample of peripheral blood. This TCR was recovered from a man aged 60-69 years with COVID-19, enrolled during active disease.

DNA of the CDR3: TGTGCCAGTAGAGAAGGGACAGCCCTTGGTGAAGCTTTCTTT. This translates into CASREGTALGEAFF. V usage is TRBV19 and J usage is TRBJ1-1; the match to TRBD1 covers 7 bases. With 6 bases clipped from V and 7 bases from J, the junction kept 11 bases outside the gene matches. Germline V gene lookup returns CDR1 LNHDA and CDR2 SQIVND (reference sequence). The CDR3 length is 14 residues.